The TCR beta chain described here comes from a study of T cells after yellow fever vaccination. V lost 8 bases and J 6 bases, leaving 13 bases between the germline ends. The CDR3 is 12 amino acids. CDR1 is SEHNR, CDR2 FQNEAQ, per germline (reference sequence). This clonotype was detected only a few times. The TCR cDNA carried a universal primer site and UMIs from 5'RACE template switching. TCRdb re-derived calls from the 5' RACE reads in MiXCR, one entry per CDR3 protein. The sample includes about 300,000 distinct CDR3 sequences, around 7.3% of them seen just once. This sequence was found in a man in his late teens or twenties who received the YFV17D yellow fever vaccine. The source material was PBMCs, sampled roughly 45 days after the first yellow fever vaccination. This chain links TRBV7-9 with TRBJ2-5; D unresolved. The CDR3 nucleotides read TGTGCCAGCGTTCCCGAATGGAAGACCCAGTACTTC. Its translation: CASVPEWKTQYF.